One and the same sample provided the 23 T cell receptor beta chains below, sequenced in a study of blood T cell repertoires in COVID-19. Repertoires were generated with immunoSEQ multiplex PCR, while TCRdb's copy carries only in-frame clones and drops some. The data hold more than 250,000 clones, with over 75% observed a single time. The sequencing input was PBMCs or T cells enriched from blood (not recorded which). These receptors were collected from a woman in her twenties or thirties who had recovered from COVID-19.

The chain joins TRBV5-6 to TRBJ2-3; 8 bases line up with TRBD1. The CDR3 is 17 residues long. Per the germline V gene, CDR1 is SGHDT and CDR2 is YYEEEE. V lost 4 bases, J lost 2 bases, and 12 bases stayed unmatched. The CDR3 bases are TGTGCCAGCAGCGAACGAAAGGACAGGGATTTCACAGATACGCAGTATTTT. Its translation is CASSERKDRDFTDTQYF.

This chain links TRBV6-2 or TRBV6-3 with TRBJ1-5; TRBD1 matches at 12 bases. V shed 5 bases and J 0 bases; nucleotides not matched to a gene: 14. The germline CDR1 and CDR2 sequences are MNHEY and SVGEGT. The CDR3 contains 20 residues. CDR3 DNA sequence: TGTGCCAGCAGTGGGACAGGGGGCTCTCTATTCCTTTATAGCAATCAGCCCCAGCATTTT. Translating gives CASSGTGGSLFLYSNQPQHF.

In DNA form, the CDR3 reads TGTGCCAGTACCTCCCGGCCAGAGAGATTTCGGGGGGATGGCTACACCTTC. Its protein is CASTSRPERFRGDGYTF. The genes are TRBV19 and TRBJ1-2; D perhaps matches TRBD1 (5 bases). Trimming took off 7 bases at V and 6 bases at J, with 27 bases between the two ends. The length of the CDR3 is 17 residues. Germline-derived CDR1 and CDR2 are LNHDA and SQIVND (reference sequence).

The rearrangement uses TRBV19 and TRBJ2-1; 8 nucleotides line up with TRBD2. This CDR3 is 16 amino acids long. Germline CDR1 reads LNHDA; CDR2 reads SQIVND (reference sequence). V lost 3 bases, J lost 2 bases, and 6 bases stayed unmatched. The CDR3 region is CASSMGSGGAYNEQFF. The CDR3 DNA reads TGTGCCAGTAGTATGGGAAGCGGGGGCGCCTACAATGAGCAGTTCTTC.

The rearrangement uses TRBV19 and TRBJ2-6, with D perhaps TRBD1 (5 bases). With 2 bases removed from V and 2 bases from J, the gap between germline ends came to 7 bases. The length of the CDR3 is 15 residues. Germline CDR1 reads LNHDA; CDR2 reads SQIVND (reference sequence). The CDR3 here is CASSIQGPGANVLTF. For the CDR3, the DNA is TGTGCCAGTAGTATACAGGGTCCTGGGGCCAACGTCCTGACTTTC.

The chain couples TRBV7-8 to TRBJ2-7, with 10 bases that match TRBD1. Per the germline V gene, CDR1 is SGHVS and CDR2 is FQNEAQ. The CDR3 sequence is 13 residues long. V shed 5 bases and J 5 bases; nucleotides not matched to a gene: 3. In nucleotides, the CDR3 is TGTGCCAGCAGCAGGGGACAGGGGAACGAGCAGTACTTC. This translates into CASSRGQGNEQYF.

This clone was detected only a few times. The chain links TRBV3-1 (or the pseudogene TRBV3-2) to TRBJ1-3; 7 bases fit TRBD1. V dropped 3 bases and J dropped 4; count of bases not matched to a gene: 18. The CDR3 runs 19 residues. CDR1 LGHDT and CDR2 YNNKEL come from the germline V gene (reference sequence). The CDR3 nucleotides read TGTGCCAGCAGCCAGCGGTACAGGGGACACCCTTGGAAAGGAAACACCATATATTTT. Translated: CASSQRYRGHPWKGNTIYF.

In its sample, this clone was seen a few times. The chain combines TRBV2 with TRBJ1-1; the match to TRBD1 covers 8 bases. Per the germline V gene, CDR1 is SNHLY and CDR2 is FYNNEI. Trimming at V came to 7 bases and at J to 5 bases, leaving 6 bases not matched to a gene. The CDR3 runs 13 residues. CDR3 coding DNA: TGTGCCAGCACCTGGACAGGGACTACTGAAGCTTTCTTT. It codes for CASTWTGTTEAFF.

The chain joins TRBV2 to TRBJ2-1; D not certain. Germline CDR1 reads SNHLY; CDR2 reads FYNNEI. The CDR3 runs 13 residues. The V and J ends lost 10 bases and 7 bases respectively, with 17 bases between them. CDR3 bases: TGTGCCACCACAGAGTACCCCCAAAATGAGCAGTTCTTC. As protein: CATTEYPQNEQFF.

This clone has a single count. The CDR3 spells CASSQDIGGYNQPQHF. CDR3 coding DNA: TGCGCCAGCAGCCAAGATATTGGGGGGTACAATCAGCCCCAGCATTTT. V is TRBV4-1 and J is TRBJ1-5, with a possible D match to TRBD1 (5 bases). The CDR3 consists of 16 residues. Germline CDR1 MGHRA, CDR2 YSYEKL. V was trimmed by 0 bases and J by 3 bases, leaving 12 bases between them.

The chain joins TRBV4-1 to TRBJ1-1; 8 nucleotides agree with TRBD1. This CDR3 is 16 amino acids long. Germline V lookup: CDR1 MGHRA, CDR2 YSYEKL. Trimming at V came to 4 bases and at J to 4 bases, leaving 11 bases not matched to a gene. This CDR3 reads CASSPHPRGRVTEAFF. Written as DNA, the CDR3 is TGCGCCAGCAGCCCTCACCCCAGGGGGCGGGTCACTGAAGCTTTCTTT.

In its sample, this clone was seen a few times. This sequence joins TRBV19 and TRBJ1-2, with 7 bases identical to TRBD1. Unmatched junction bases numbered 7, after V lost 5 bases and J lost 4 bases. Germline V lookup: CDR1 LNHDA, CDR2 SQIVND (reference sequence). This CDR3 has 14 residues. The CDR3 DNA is TGTGCCAGTAGTCCTCAGGGGGGAGGCTATGGCTACACCTTC. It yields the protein CASSPQGGGYGYTF.

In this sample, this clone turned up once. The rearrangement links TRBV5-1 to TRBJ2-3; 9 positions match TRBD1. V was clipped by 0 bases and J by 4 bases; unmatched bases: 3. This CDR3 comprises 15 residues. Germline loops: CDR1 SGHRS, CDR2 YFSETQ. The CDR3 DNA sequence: TGCGCCAGCAGCTTGGGGGACAGGGACGCAGATACGCAGTATTTT. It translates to CASSLGDRDADTQYF.

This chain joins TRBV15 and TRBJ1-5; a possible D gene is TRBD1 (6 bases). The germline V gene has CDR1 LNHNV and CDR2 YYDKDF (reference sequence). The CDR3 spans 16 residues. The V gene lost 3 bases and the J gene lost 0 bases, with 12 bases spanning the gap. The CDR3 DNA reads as TGTGCCACCAGCAGTGAGGGACACTATAGCAATCAGCCCCAGCATTTT. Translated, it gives CATSSEGHYSNQPQHF.

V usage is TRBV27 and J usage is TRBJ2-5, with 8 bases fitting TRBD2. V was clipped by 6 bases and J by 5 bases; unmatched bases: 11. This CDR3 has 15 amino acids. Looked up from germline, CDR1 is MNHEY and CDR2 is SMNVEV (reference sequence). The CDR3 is CASSLGGARFETQYF. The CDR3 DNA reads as TGTGCCAGCAGCCTCGGGGGGGCACGGTTCGAGACCCAGTACTTC.

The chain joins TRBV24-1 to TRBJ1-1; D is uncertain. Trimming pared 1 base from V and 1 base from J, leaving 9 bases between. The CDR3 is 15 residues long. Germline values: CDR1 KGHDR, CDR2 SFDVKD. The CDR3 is CATSDFFEGNTEAFF. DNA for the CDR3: TGTGCCACCAGTGATTTTTTCGAGGGGAACACTGAAGCTTTCTTT.

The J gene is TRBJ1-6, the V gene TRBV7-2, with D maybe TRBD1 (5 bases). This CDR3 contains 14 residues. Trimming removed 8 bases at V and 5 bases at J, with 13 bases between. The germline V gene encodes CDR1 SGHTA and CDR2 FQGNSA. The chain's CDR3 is CASRGDGNNSPLHF. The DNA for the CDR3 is TGTGCCAGCCGGGGGGACGGAAATAATTCACCCCTCCACTTT.

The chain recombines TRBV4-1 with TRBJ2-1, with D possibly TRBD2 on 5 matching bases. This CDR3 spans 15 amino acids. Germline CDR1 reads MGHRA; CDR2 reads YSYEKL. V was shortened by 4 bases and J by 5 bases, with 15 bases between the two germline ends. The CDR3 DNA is TGCGCCAGCAGCCCTTTTGAGGGAACGAACAATGAGCAGTTCTTC. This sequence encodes CASSPFEGTNNEQFF.

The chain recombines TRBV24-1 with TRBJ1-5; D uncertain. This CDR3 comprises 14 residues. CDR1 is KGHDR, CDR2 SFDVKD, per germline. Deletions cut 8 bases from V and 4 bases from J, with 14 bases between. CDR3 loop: CATNESQPNQPQHF. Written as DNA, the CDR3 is TGTGCCACCAACGAGTCACAGCCTAATCAGCCCCAGCATTTT.

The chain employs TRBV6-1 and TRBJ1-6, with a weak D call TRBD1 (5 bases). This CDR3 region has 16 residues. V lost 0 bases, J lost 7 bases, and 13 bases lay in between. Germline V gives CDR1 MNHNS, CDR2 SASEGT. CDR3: CASSEALTVGNSPLHF. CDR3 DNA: TGTGCCAGCAGTGAAGCGCTGACAGTCGGGAATTCACCCCTCCACTTT.

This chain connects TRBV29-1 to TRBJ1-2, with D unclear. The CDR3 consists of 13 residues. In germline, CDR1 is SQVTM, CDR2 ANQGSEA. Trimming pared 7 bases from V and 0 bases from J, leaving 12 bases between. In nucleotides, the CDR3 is TGCAGCGCAACCTCTAACCCTAACTATGGCTACACCTTC. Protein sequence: CSATSNPNYGYTF. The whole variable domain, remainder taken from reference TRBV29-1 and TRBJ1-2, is SAVISQKPSRDICQRGTSLTIQCQVDSQVTMMFWYRQQPGQSLTLIATANQGSEATYESGFVIDKFPISRPNLTFSTLTVSNMSPEDSSIYLCSATSNPNYGYTFGSGTRLTVV.

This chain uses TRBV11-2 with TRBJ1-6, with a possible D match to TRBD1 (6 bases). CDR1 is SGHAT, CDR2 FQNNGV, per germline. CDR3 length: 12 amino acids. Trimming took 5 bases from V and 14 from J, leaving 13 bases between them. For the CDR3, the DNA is TGTGCCAGCAGCGCGGACAGAATCACCCTCCACTTT. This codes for CASSADRITLHF.

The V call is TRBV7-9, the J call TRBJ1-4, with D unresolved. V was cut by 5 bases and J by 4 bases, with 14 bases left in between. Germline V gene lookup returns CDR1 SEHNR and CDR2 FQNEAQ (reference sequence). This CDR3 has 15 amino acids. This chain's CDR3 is CASSPRTIGNEKLFF. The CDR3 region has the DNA TGTGCCAGCAGCCCCAGGACTATTGGTAATGAAAAACTGTTTTTT.